The 9 T cell receptor beta chains below all came from one sample that was sequenced in a study of blood T cell repertoires in COVID-19. Generated by immunoSEQ multiplex PCR, the TCRdb table keeps only in-frame clones and is missing some. Here the sample spans 25,000 to 35,000 clones, about 84% being singletons. Source material: peripheral blood. The receptors derive from a woman aged 55-70 years with acute or convalescent COVID-19.

The chain recombines TRBV5-4 with TRBJ1-1, with D possibly being TRBD1 (5 bases). Germline V CDR1 and CDR2: SGHNT, YYREEE (reference sequence). The CDR3 spans 14 residues. V was pared by 4 bases and J by 5 bases, with 15 bases between. The CDR3 DNA is TGTGCCAGCAGCCTACCTACAGGCGGAACTGAAGCTTTCTTT. It specifies CASSLPTGGTEAFF.

This clone was picked up one time. This chain links TRBV18 with TRBJ1-1, with TRBD1 identical over 8 bases. The CDR3 runs 16 residues. The germline V gene encodes CDR1 KGHSH and CDR2 LQKENI. Unmatched junction bases numbered 7, after V lost 3 bases and J lost 1 base. The CDR3 DNA is TGTGCCAGCTCACCGATACGGACAGGGTGGAACACTGAAGCTTTCTTT. Translating it yields CASSPIRTGWNTEAFF.

The chain recombines TRBV2 with TRBJ2-3; TRBD2 agrees at 8 bases. From germline, CDR1 is SNHLY and CDR2 FYNNEI. The CDR3 is 11 residues long. Germline trimming cut 8 bases from V and 8 bases from J; bases unmatched to any gene: 3. CDR3 sequence: CASAGGGTQYF. The CDR3 DNA reads TGTGCCAGCGCCGGGGGGGGTACGCAGTATTTT.

The CDR3 spells CATSRGTGGDTEAFF. The CDR3 DNA is TGTGCCACCAGCAGAGGTACAGGGGGGGACACTGAAGCTTTCTTT. J is TRBJ1-1 and V is TRBV15; 8 bases agree with TRBD1. Germline trimming cut 1 base from V and 3 bases from J; bases unmatched to any gene: 4. The germline V gene has CDR1 LNHNV and CDR2 YYDKDF (reference sequence). CDR3 length: 15 amino acids.

This chain joins TRBV6-6 and TRBJ1-1; possibly TRBD1 for D (6 bases). The germline gives CDR1 MNHNY, CDR2 SVGAGI (reference sequence). V gave up 6 bases and J gave up 1 base, with 9 bases separating them. CDR3 length equals 13 residues. The CDR3: CASRVRGNTEAFF. CDR3 DNA sequence: TGTGCCAGCAGAGTCAGGGGGAACACTGAAGCTTTCTTT.

The chain has TRBV11-3 and TRBJ2-2, with TRBD2 matching 9 bases. Trimming removed 5 bases from V and 0 bases from J; junction bases left unmatched: 4. Looked up from germline, CDR1 is SGHNT and CDR2 is YENEEA. CDR3 length: 16 residues. The DNA for the CDR3 is TGTGCCAGCAGCGGTAGCGGGGGAGCGAACACCGGGGAGCTGTTTTTT. This translates into CASSGSGGANTGELFF.

The CDR3 is CASSGGGGATEAFF. For the CDR3, the DNA is TGTGCCAGCAGCGGGGGAGGGGGTGCCACTGAAGCTTTCTTT. The chain employs TRBV9 and TRBJ1-1, with a possible D match to TRBD1 (6 bases). The germline V gene encodes CDR1 SGDLS and CDR2 YYNGEE. The CDR3 runs to 14 residues. Trimming removed 3 bases from V and 4 bases from J, with 13 bases in between.

This chain links TRBV3-1 (or the pseudogene TRBV3-2) with TRBJ1-1, with 7 bases aligning to TRBD1. The V and J ends lost 4 bases and 6 bases, in that order; junction bases with no gene match: 8. Germline V lookup: CDR1 LGHDT, CDR2 YNNKEL (reference sequence). CDR3 length equals 14 residues. CDR3 in amino acids: CASSPVGGSAEAFF. CDR3 bases: TGTGCCAGCAGCCCGGTAGGGGGCTCGGCTGAAGCTTTCTTT.

This chain connects TRBV28 to TRBJ2-3, with D possibly being TRBD2 (5 bases). The CDR3 contains 15 residues. Trimming cost V 3 bases and J 2 bases, with 12 bases left between them. Germline CDR1 reads MDHEN; CDR2 reads SYDVKM. The CDR3 sequence is CASSLFGGSTDTQYF. Here the CDR3 DNA reads TGTGCCAGCAGTTTGTTCGGAGGTTCCACAGATACGCAGTATTTT.